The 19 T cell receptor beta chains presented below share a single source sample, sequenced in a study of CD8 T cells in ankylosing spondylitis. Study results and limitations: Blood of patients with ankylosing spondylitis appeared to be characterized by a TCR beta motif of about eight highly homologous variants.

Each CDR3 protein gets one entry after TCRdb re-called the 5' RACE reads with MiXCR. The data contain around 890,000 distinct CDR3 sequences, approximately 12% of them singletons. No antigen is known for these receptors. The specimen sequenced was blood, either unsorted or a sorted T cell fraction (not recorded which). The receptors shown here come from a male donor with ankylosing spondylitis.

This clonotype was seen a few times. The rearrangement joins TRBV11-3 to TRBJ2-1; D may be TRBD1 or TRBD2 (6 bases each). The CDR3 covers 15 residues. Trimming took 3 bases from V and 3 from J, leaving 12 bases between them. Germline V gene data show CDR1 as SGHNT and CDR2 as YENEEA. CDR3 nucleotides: TGTGCCAGCAGCTTTGCAGGGGAGGACTACAATGAGCAGTTCTTC. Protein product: CASSFAGEDYNEQFF.

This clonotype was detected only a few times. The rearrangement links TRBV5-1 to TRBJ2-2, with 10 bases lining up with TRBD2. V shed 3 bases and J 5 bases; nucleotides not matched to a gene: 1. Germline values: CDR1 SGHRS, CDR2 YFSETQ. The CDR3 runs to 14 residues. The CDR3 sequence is CASSSTSGTGELFF. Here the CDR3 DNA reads TGCGCCAGCAGCTCGACTAGCGGGACCGGGGAGCTGTTTTTT.

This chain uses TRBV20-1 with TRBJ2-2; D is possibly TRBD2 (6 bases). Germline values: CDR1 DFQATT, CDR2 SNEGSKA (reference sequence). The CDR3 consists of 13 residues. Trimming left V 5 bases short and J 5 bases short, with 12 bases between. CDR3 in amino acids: CSAFRAGTGELFF. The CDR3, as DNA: TGCAGTGCTTTCAGGGCGGGGACCGGGGAGCTGTTTTTT.

CDR3 in DNA: TGTGCCAGCAGCTATCCACAGGGACGCGAGCAGTACTTC. Its protein product is CASSYPQGREQYF. This sequence joins TRBV11-2 and TRBJ2-7, with D possibly TRBD1 on 6 matching bases. Germline V gene sequence: CDR1 SGHAT, CDR2 FQNNGV. Trimming left V 4 bases short and J 6 bases short, with 13 bases between. There are 13 residues in the CDR3.

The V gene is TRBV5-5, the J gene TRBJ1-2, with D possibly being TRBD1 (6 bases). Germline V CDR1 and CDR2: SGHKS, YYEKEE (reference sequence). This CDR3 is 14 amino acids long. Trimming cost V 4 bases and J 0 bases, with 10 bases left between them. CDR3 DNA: TGTGCCAGCAGCCCAGGGGTAGCTAACTATGGCTACACCTTC. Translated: CASSPGVANYGYTF.

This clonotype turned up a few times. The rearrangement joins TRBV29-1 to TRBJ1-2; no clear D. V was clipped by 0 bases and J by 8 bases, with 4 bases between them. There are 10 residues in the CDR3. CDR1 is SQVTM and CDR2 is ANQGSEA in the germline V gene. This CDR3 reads CSVEEYGYTF. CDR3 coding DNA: TGCAGCGTTGAAGAATACGGCTACACCTTC.

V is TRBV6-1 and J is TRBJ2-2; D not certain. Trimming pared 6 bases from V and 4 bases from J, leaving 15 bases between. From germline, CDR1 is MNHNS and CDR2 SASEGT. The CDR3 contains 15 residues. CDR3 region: CASSPKNPITGELFF. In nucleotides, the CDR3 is TGTGCCAGCAGCCCTAAGAACCCGATCACCGGGGAGCTGTTTTTT.

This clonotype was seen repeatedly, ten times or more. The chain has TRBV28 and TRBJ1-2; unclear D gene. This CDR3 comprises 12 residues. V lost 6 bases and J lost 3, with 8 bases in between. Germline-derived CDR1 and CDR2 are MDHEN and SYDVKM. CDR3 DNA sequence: TGTGCCAGCAGCCCCGCGGACTATGGCTACACCTTC. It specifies CASSPADYGYTF.

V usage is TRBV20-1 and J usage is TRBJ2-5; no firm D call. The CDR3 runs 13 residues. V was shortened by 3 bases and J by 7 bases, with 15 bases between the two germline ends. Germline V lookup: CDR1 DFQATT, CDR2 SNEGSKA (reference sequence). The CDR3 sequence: CSARSPMGGTQYF. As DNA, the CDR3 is TGCAGTGCTAGGTCACCCATGGGTGGGACCCAGTACTTC.

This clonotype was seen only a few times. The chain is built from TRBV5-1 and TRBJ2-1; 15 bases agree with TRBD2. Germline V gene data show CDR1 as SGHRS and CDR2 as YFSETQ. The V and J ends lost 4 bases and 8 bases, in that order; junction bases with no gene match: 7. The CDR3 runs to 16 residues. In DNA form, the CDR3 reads TGCGCCAGCAGCACCTCGGGACTAGCGGGAGGCCATGAGCAGTTCTTC. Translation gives CASSTSGLAGGHEQFF. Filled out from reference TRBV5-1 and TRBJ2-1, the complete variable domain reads KAGVTQTPRYLIKTRGQQVTLSCSPISGHRSVSWYQQTPGQGLQFLFEYFSETQRNKGNFPGRFSGRQFSNSRSEMNVSTLELGDSALYLCASSTSGLAGGHEQFFGPGTRLTVL.

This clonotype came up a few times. CDR3 DNA sequence: TGCAGTGCTGGGGACAACACCGGGGAGCTGTTTTTT. Amino acids: CSAGDNTGELFF. The V and J genes are TRBV20-1 and TRBJ2-2, with D possibly being TRBD1 or TRBD2 (5 bases each). CDR1 and CDR2 (germline): DFQATT, SNEGSKA (reference sequence). V was cut by 5 bases and J by 2 bases, with 6 bases left in between. CDR3 length: 12 residues.

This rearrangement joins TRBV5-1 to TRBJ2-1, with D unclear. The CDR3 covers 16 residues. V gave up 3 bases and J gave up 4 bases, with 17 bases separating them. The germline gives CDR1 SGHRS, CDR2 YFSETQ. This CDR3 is CASSSGQPTMYNEQFF. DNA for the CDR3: TGCGCCAGCAGCTCCGGGCAGCCTACCATGTACAATGAGCAGTTCTTC.

The CDR3 is CASRGTPSANEQFF. CDR3 DNA: TGTGCCAGCAGAGGGACTCCCTCGGCGAATGAGCAGTTCTTC. This sequence joins TRBV28 and TRBJ2-1, with D perhaps matching TRBD2 (6 bases). Germline V gene data show CDR1 as MDHEN and CDR2 as SYDVKM. The CDR3 loop spans 14 amino acids. Trimming cost V 6 bases and J 7 bases, with 16 bases left between them.

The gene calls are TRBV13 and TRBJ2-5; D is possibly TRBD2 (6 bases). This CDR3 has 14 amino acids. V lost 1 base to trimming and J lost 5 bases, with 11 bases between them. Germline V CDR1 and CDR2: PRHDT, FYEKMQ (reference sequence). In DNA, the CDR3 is TGTGCCAGCAGCTTAGATCAGGCGGGGGAGACCCAGTACTTC. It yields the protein CASSLDQAGETQYF. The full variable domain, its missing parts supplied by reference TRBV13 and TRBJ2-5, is AAGVIQSPRHLIKEKRETATLKCYPIPRHDTVYWYQQGPGQDPQFLISFYEKMQSDKGSIPDRFSAQQFSDYHSELNMSSLELGDSALYFCASSLDQAGETQYFGPGTRLLVL.

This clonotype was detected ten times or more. The CDR3 region has the DNA TGCGCCAGCAGCTTGGGGCCGCAGGGTAGTAGTGAGCAGTTCTTC. Protein: CASSLGPQGSSEQFF. The V gene is TRBV5-1, the J gene TRBJ2-1; tentatively, D is TRBD1 (5 bases). This CDR3 is 15 amino acids long. Germline assignment: CDR1 SGHRS and CDR2 YFSETQ. V gave up 0 bases and J gave up 9 bases, with 16 bases separating them.

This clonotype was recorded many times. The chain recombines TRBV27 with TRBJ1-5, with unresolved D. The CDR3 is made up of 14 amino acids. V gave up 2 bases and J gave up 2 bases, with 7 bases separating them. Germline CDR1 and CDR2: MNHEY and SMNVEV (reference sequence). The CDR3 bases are TGTGCCAGCAGTTTACAAGGGCGCAATCAGCCCCAGCATTTT. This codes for CASSLQGRNQPQHF.

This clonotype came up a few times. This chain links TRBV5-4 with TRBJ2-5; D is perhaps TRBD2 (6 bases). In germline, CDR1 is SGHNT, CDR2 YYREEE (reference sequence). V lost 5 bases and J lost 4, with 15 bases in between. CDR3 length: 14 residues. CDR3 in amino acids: CASSSRRRGETQYF. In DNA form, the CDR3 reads TGTGCCAGCAGTTCCCGTAGGAGGGGAGAGACCCAGTACTTC.

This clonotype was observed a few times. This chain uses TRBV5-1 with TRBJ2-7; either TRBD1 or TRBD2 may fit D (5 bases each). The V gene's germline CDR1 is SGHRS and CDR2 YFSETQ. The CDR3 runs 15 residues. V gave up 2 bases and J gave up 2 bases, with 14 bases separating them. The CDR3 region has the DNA TGCGCCAGCAGCTTCGGGACCGCGGCGACCTACGAGCAGTACTTC. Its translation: CASSFGTAATYEQYF. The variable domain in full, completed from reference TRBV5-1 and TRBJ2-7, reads KAGVTQTPRYLIKTRGQQVTLSCSPISGHRSVSWYQQTPGQGLQFLFEYFSETQRNKGNFPGRFSGRQFSNSRSEMNVSTLELGDSALYLCASSFGTAATYEQYFGPGTRLTVT.

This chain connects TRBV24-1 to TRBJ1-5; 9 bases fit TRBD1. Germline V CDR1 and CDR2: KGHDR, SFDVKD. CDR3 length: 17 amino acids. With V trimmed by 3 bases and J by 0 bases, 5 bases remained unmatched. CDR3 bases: TGTGCCACCAGTGATCCAGGGGACAGGGCTAGCAATCAGCCCCAGCATTTT. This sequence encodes CATSDPGDRASNQPQHF.